Following are 5 T cell receptor beta chains from one sample sequenced in a study of CXCR3-negative and CXCR3-positive naive CD8 T cells. Study-level points and caveats: TRB CDR3s of CXCR3-positive naive cells were more hydrophobic than those of CXCR3-negative naive cells.

5' RACE with UMI labels generated the TRB cDNA libraries. TCRdb reprocessed the 5' RACE reads and reports one entry per CDR3 protein, with no DNA. This sample lists 50,000 to 70,000 distinct CDR3 sequences; its ten largest clones have about 0.57%. Antigens of these TCRs are unknown. The source material was naive CXCR3+ CD8+ T cells from blood. Subset defined: CD45RO-CCR7+CD27+CD95- naive CD8+ T cells expressing CXCR3 (TNR3+). The receptors were gathered from a human donor in good health. Some clones in this sample may be carry-over from other donors' samples.

The chain joins TRBV2 to TRBJ2-3; with no DNA, the TCRdb D assignment of TRBD1 cannot be verified. The CDR3 totals 16 residues. The germline gives CDR1 SNHLY, CDR2 FYNNEI. This chain's CDR3 is CASPPGERGPGDTQYF.

The chain employs TRBV28 and TRBJ2-5; without DNA, the TCRdb call of TRBD1 cannot be checked. Germline V gene data show CDR1 as MDHEN and CDR2 as SYDVKM. The CDR3 is made up of 14 amino acids. CDR3 sequence reads: CASSYRRGQETQYF.

V gene TRBV28 combines with J gene TRBJ2-3. Germline V gene lookup returns CDR1 MDHEN and CDR2 SYDVKM. This CDR3 comprises 13 residues. CDR3 loop: CASSRVVHDTQYF.

The genes are TRBV20-1 and TRBJ2-1; with no DNA, the TCRdb D assignment of TRBD2 cannot be verified. Germline V gene data show CDR1 as DFQATT and CDR2 as SNEGSKA (reference sequence). This CDR3 comprises 17 residues. CDR3: CSARLSGRALGIDEQFF.

The V gene is TRBV5-5, the J gene TRBJ2-1. Germline CDR1 reads SGHKS; CDR2 reads YYEKEE (reference sequence). This CDR3 contains 14 residues. The CDR3 is CATGAVFSYNEQFF. The complete variable domain, with remaining parts taken from reference TRBV5-5 and TRBJ2-1, reads DAGVTQSPTHLIKTRGQQVTLRCSPISGHKSVSWYQQVLGQGPQFIFQYYEKEERGRGNFPDRFSARQFPNYSSELNVNALLLGDSALYLCATGAVFSYNEQFFGPGTRLTVL.